Listed below are T cell receptor beta chains from one sample, sequenced in a study of blood T cell repertoires in COVID-19. Only in-frame clones appear in the TCRdb table, and some are missing; sequencing was by immunoSEQ multiplex PCR. Among hundreds of thousands of clones listed, roughly four fifths were seen once. The sequenced material came from peripheral blood. These receptors were collected from a woman in her 70s with acute or convalescent COVID-19. Each CDR3 is given with its conserved first and last residue. The D gene is left open where the match is weak. The listing skips clone size in some rows; elsewhere it reads once, few, many or a size class.

TRBJ2-6 . . TRBV6-2/TRBV6-3 TGTGCCAGCAGTCGGACAGTCAGCACTGGGGCCAACGTCCTGACTTTC CASSRTVSTGANVLTF
TRBJ2-3 . . TRBV4-3 TGCGCCAGCAAGAGGACAGAATTGGGAGGGGATACGCAGTATTTT CASKRTELGGDTQYF
TRBJ1-1 . . TRBV30 TGTGCCTGGAGGACAGTCATGAACACTGAAGCTTTCTTT CAWRTVMNTEAFF
TRBJ1-5 . . TRBV12-3/TRBV12-4 TGTGCCAGCAGTTCCCCGGGTCAGCCCCAGCATTTT CASSSPGQPQHF
TRBJ2-5 . . TRBV11-2 TGTGCCAGCAGCCCTCAGGTTAAACAGTACCAAGAGACCCAGTACTTC CASSPQVKQYQETQYF
TRBJ1-1 . . TRBV6-5 TGTGCAAGCACCAGGGGCAATTTGAACACTGAAGCTTTCTTT CASTRGNLNTEAFF
TRBJ2-3 TRBD2 . TRBV4-2 TGTGCCAGCAGCCAAGCCCGAGTAGGGAGCGGGAACACAGATACGCAGTATTTT CASSQARVGSGNTDTQYF
TRBJ2-7 TRBD2 . TRBV7-2 TGTGCCAGCAGCCTAACTAGCGGGGAGACCTACGAGCAGTACTTC CASSLTSGETYEQYF
TRBJ2-3 . . TRBV15 TGTGCCACCAGCAGAGAGGGCAGCACAGATACGCAGTATTTT CATSREGSTDTQYF
TRBJ1-5 . . TRBV6-6 TGTGCCAGCAGTTACTCGCGGCGACAGCGGGTTCAGCCCCAGCATTTT CASSYSRRQRVQPQHF
TRBJ1-2 TRBD1 . TRBV28 TGTGCCAGCAGTTTAAGGGGACAGTTATCCTATGGCTACACCTTC CASSLRGQLSYGYTF
TRBJ1-1 . once TRBV14 TGTGCCAGCAGCCAAATGCTAACCGGTGAAGCTTTCTTT CASSQMLTGEAFF
TRBJ1-1 . . TRBV27 TGTGCCAGCAGGATACAGAAGAACACTGAAGCTTTCTTT CASRIQKNTEAFF
TRBJ1-1 TRBD1 once TRBV24-1 TGTGCCACCAGCGACCCAAGAGGGACAGGGGATGGAAACACTGAAGCTTTCTTT CATSDPRGTGDGNTEAFF
TRBJ2-7 TRBD1 . TRBV19 TGTGCCAGTAGCAATAGGGACAGGGGATCCTACGAGCAGTACTTC CASSNRDRGSYEQYF
TRBJ1-5 . . TRBV28 TGTGCCAGCAGAACCTCCCGGGACATTCAGCCCCAGCATTTT CASRTSRDIQPQHF
TRBJ1-1 . once TRBV2 TGTGCCAGCAGTGAAATGGGGAGCCCTTTCTTT CASSEMGSPFF
TRBJ1-5 TRBD1 . TRBV19 TGTGCCAGTAGTCTTTGGACAGGGGGGATAGATAGGCAGCCCCAGCATTTT CASSLWTGGIDRQPQHF
TRBJ2-7 TRBD2 once TRBV6-2/TRBV6-3 TGTGCCAGCAGTTATCCTTCCGGACTAGCGGGGGGAAACTACGAGCAGTACTTC CASSYPSGLAGGNYEQYF
TRBJ2-1 TRBD2 . TRBV27 TGTGCCAGCAGTTTTATCGCCAGCGGGGTTTACAATGAGCAGTTCTTC CASSFIASGVYNEQFF
TRBJ1-5 . . TRBV10-2 TGCGCCAGCAGTGAGTCGATGTCAGCGCAGCCCCAGCATTTT CASSESMSAQPQHF
TRBJ2-7 TRBD2 few TRBV2 TGTGCCAGCAGTGAGATTAGCGGGGGGGCTTACGAGCAGTACTTC CASSEISGGAYEQYF
TRBJ1-6 . . TRBV7-9 TGTGCCAGCAGCTTCTCTTCCTTAGATCATTCACCCCTCCACTTT CASSFSSLDHSPLHF
TRBJ2-7 . few TRBV10-1 TGCGCCAGCAGTCCGGGGTTGGTGGGCGAGCAGTACTTC CASSPGLVGEQYF
TRBJ1-1 . few TRBV5-1 TGCGCCAGCAGCTTGGGACCTACGGGAACTGAAGCTTTCTTT CASSLGPTGTEAFF
TRBJ2-3 . . TRBV7-2 TGTGCCAGCAGCTCCCAGGGTCTTGGCGGTACGCAGTATTTT CASSSQGLGGTQYF
TRBJ2-7 . . TRBV3-1/TRBV3-2 TGTGCCAGCAGCCAAACCGGGTCCTACGAGCAGTACTTC CASSQTGSYEQYF
TRBJ1-4 . few TRBV4-3 TGCGCCAGCAGCCAAGATCCCGGCAGGGCGCATGAAAAACTGTTTTTT CASSQDPGRAHEKLFF
TRBJ2-3 TRBD2 . TRBV20-1 TGCAGTGCGGGGGGGGCAGATACGCAGTATTTT CSAGGADTQYF
TRBJ1-4 . . TRBV12-3/TRBV12-4 TGTGCCAGCAGTCACAACAGGGCGGAAAAACTGTTTTTT CASSHNRAEKLFF
TRBJ1-1 . . TRBV4-1 TGCGCCAGCAGCCAAGAAAAGACAGTTAACACTGAAGCTTTCTTT CASSQEKTVNTEAFF
TRBJ1-3 . . TRBV10-3 TGTGCCATCAGTGAGGGGGCCTCTGGAAACACCATATATTTT CAISEGASGNTIYF
TRBJ1-5 TRBD1 . TRBV18 TGTGCCAGCTCACCCACAGGGGGAGATAGCAATCAGCCCCAGCATTTT CASSPTGGDSNQPQHF
TRBJ1-2 . . TRBV29-1 TGCAGCGTTGACCAGGGGAACTATGGCTACACCTTC CSVDQGNYGYTF
TRBJ2-3 TRBD2 . TRBV4-1 TGCGCCAGCAGCCAAGGGGGGAGGAGCGGGGTATGGGCAGATACGCAGTATTTT CASSQGGRSGVWADTQYF
TRBJ1-2 . . TRBV24-1 TGTGCCACCAGTGATTTTCAAACTAACTATGGCTACACCTTC CATSDFQTNYGYTF
TRBJ1-1 . . TRBV7-9 TGTGCCAGCAGCTACCTACAGGAGAACACTGAAGCTTTCTTT CASSYLQENTEAFF
TRBJ2-7 TRBD2 once TRBV19 TGTGCCAGTAGTATCCGTAGCGGGGACTCCTACGAGCAGTACTTC CASSIRSGDSYEQYF
TRBJ1-2 . . TRBV7-9 TGTGCCAGCAGCCTGGGCCAGACTGCAGGGGGCTACACCTTC CASSLGQTAGGYTF
TRBJ1-1 TRBD1 once TRBV6-6 TGTGCCAGCACCACAGGGGGTGTGAACACTGAAGCTTTCTTT CASTTGGVNTEAFF
TRBJ1-5 TRBD1 . TRBV6-1 TGTGCCAGCAGTGCCTCCGGGACAGGGGGCGGTCAGCCCCAGCATTTT CASSASGTGGGQPQHF
TRBJ2-1 . . TRBV7-6 TGTGCCAGCAGCTTTCGGGGTGGAGGATTTTACAATGAGCAGTTCTTC CASSFRGGGFYNEQFF
TRBJ1-1 . . TRBV19 TGTGCCAGTAGGACCCAGGGGTCCGGAGCTTTCTTT CASRTQGSGAFF
TRBJ2-3 TRBD2 . TRBV4-1 TGCGCCAGCAGCCAAGTCCCCAGCGGGGTACCAGATACGCAGTATTTT CASSQVPSGVPDTQYF
TRBJ1-5 . . TRBV10-3 TGTGCCATCAGTGGGCAGGGTGGCAATCAGCCCCAGCATTTT CAISGQGGNQPQHF
TRBJ1-2 TRBD1 . TRBV9 TGTGCCAGCAGCGTCGCCCCGGACAGGGTCCCTGGCTACACCTTC CASSVAPDRVPGYTF
TRBJ2-3 TRBD2 . TRBV2 TGTGCCAGCAGTGAAGCGGAGTTGGGCGGGGGGTTAGATACGCAGTATTTT CASSEAELGGGLDTQYF
TRBJ2-3 TRBD2 . TRBV5-4 TGTGCCAGCAGCTTTAGCGGGAAAGGAGATACGCAGTATTTT CASSFSGKGDTQYF